The T cell receptor beta chain under discussion was sequenced for a study of tumor and adjacent non-tumor tissue in lung cancer. Looking at the study overall: There were 12 adenocarcinoma, 2 squamous cell carcinoma and 1 small cell lung cancer cases. Study-level findings and limits: Tumor repertoires had a smaller top 100 clone share than normal lung. Patients with more diverse tumor TCRs had worse survival.

CDR3 length: 12 amino acids. Germline-derived CDR1 and CDR2 are MNHNS and SASEGT. Comments on this clonotype: Its antigen is unidentified. An end of the junction does not agree with germline; a read error may underlie this.

No cell sorting was done before RNA was extracted from the tissue. Newly diagnosed lung cancer patients had thoracic surgery in China, August–late 2014, without prior chemotherapy. TCRbeta libraries were built with three rounds of nested PCR, modified from ARM-PCR. MiXCR, applied by TCRdb to the multiplex PCR reads, yields one record per CDR3 protein. The sample carries over 110,000 distinct CDR3 sequences, approximately 72% recorded once. The chain carries TRBV6-1 and TRBJ2-7, with D possibly TRBD2 on 7 matching bases. This sequence originates from a man between 60 and 75 years old with small cell lung cancer. What was sequenced was lung tumor tissue. The CDR3 DNA reads as TGTTCCAGCAGTGAAGGGGGGCGGGAGCACTACTTC. This gives the protein CSSSEGGREHYF.